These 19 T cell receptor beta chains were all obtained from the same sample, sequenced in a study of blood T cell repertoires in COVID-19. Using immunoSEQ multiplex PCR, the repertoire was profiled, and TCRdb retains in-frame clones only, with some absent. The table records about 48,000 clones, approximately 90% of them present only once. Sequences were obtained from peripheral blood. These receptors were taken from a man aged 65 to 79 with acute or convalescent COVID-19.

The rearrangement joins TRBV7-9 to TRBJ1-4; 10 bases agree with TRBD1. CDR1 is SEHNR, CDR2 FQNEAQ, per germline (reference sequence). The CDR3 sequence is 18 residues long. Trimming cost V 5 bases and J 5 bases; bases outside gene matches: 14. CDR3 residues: CASSASGTGVRGNEKLFF. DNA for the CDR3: TGTGCCAGCAGCGCTTCCGGGACAGGGGTGCGGGGAAATGAAAAACTGTTTTTT.

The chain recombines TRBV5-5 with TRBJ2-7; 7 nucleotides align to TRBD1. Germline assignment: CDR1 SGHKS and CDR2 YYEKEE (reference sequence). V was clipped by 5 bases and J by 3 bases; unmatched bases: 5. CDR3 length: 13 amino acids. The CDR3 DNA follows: TGTGCCAGCAGTGGGACAGCGGACTACGAGCAGTACTTC. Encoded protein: CASSGTADYEQYF.

CDR3 in DNA: TGTGCCAGCAGCCGGACCCTTGGACTAGCGGGGGCCAATGAGCAGTTCTTC. This sequence encodes CASSRTLGLAGANEQFF. This chain joins TRBV11-2 and TRBJ2-1, with 13 nucleotides matching TRBD2. CDR1 SGHAT and CDR2 FQNNGV come from the germline V gene. This CDR3 has 17 residues. J was trimmed by 6 bases and V by 5 bases; bases with no gene match: 10.

Written as DNA, the CDR3 is TGCAGTGCTAGTGACGGACAGCGCAGCTCCTACGAGCAGTACTTC. Amino acids: CSASDGQRSSYEQYF. The chain carries TRBV20-1 and TRBJ2-7, with D tentatively TRBD1 (6 bases). V was pared by 3 bases and J by 0 bases, with 15 bases between. Germline CDR1 and CDR2: DFQATT and SNEGSKA (reference sequence). The CDR3 length is 15 residues.

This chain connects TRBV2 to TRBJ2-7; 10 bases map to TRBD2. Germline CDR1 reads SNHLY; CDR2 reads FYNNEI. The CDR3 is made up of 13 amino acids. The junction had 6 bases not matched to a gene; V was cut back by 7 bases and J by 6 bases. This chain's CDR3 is CASTPSGGGEQYF. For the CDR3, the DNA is TGTGCCAGCACTCCTAGCGGGGGAGGCGAGCAGTACTTC.

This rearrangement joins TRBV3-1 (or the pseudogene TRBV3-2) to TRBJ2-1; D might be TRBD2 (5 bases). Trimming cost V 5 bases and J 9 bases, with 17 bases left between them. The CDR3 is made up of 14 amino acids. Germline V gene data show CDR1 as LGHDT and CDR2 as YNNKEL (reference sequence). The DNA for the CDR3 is TGTGCCAGCAGCTCCCGGCAGCCAGAGGGTGAGCAGTTCTTC. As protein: CASSSRQPEGEQFF.

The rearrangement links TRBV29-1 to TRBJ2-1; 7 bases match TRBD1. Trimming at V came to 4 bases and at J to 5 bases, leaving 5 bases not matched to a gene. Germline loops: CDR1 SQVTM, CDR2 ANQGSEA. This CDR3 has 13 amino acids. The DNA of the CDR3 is TGCAGCGTTGGCAGGGGGAACCACAATGAGCAGTTCTTC. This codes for CSVGRGNHNEQFF.

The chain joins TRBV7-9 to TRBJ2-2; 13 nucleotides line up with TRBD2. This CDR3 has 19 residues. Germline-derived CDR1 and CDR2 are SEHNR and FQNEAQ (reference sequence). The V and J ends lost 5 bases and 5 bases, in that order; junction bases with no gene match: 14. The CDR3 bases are TGTGCCAGCAGCCCAATATGGACTAGCGGGGGAGAGGGGACCGGGGAGCTGTTTTTT. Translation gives CASSPIWTSGGEGTGELFF.

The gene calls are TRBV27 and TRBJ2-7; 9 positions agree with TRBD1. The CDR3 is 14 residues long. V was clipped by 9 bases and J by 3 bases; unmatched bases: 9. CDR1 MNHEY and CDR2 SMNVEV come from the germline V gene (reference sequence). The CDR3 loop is CASRPGQGGYEQYF. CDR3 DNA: TGTGCCAGTAGACCGGGACAGGGAGGCTACGAGCAGTACTTC.

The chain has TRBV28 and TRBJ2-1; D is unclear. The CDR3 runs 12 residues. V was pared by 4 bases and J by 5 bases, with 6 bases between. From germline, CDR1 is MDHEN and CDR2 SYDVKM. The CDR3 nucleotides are TGTGCCAGCAGTTCACAGCACAATGAGCAGTTCTTC. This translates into CASSSQHNEQFF.

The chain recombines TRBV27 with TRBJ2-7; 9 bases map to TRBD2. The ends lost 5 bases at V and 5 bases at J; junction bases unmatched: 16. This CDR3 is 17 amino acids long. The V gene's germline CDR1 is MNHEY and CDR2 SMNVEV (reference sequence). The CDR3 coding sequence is TGTGCCAGCAGTCGCGTGCGCGGGACTAGCCACGCGGACGAGCAGTACTTC. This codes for CASSRVRGTSHADEQYF.

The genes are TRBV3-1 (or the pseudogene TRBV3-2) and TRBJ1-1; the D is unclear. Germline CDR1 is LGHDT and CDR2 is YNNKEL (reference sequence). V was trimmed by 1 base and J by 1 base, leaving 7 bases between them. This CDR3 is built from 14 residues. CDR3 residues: CASSQVRKNTEAFF. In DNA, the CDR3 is TGTGCCAGCAGCCAAGTCCGTAAGAACACTGAAGCTTTCTTT.

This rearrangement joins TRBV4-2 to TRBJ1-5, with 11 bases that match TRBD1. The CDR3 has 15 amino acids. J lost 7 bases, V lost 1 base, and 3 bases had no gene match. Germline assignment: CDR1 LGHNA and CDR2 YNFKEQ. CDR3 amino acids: CASSQVGQGDQPQHF. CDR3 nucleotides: TGTGCCAGCAGCCAAGTGGGACAGGGGGACCAGCCCCAGCATTTT.

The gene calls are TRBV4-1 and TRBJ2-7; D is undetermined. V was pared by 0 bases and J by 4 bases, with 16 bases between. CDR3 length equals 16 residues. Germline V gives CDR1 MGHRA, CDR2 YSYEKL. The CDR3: CASSQDIERRRYEQYF. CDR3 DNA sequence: TGCGCCAGCAGCCAAGATATCGAGCGCAGACGATACGAGCAGTACTTC.

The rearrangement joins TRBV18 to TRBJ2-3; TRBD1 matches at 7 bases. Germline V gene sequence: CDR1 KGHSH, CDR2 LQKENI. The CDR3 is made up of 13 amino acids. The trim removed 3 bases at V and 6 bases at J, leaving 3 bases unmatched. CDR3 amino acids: CASSPEQGDTQYF. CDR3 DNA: TGTGCCAGCTCACCGGAACAGGGGGATACGCAGTATTTT.

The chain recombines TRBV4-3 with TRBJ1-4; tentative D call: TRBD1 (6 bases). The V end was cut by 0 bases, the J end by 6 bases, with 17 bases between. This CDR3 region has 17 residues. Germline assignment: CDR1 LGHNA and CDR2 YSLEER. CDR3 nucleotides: TGCGCCAGCAGCCAAGATCCGGGCCAATACAGGGATGAAAAACTGTTTTTT. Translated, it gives CASSQDPGQYRDEKLFF.

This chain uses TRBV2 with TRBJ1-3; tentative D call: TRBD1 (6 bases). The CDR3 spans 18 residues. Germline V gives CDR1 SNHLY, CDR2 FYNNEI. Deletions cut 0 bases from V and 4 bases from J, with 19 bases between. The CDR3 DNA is TGTGCCAGCAGTGAAGCGGCAGGGCCAGGGGTGACGGGAAACACCATATATTTT. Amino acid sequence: CASSEAAGPGVTGNTIYF.

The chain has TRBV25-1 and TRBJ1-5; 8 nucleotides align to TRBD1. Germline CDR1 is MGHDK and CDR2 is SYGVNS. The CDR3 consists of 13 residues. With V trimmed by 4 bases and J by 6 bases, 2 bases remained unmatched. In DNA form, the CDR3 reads TGTGCCAGCAGTGGGACAGGGAGTCAGCCCCAGCATTTT. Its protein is CASSGTGSQPQHF. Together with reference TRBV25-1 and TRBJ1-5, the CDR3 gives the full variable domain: EADIYQTPRYLVIGTGKKITLECSQTMGHDKMYWYQQDPGMELHLIHYSYGVNSTEKGDLSSESTVSRIRTEHFPLTLESARPSHTSQYLCASSGTGSQPQHFGDGTRLSIL.

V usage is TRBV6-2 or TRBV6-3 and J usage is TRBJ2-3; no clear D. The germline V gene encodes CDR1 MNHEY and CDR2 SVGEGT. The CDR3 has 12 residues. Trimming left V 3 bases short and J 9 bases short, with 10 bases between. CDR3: CASSYKAETQYF. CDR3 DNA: TGTGCCAGCAGTTATAAGGCGGAGACGCAGTATTTT.